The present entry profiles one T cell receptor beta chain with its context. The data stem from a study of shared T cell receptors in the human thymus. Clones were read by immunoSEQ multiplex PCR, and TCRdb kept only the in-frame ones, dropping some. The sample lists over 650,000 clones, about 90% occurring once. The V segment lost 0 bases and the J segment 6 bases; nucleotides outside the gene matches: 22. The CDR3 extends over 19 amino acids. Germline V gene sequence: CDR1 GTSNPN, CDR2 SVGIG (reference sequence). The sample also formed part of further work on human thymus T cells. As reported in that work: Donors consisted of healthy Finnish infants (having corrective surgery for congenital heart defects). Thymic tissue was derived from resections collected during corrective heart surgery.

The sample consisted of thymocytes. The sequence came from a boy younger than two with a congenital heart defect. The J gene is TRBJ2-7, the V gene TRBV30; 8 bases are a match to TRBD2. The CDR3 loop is CAWSVRRPRGGLHTGEQYF. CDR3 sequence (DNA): TGTGCCTGGAGTGTACGAAGGCCACGCGGGGGGCTACATACGGGCGAGCAGTACTTC.